The 15 T cell receptor beta chains below were found in one sample sequenced in a study of CD8+CD57+ T cells in acquired aplastic anemia. The template used for profiling TCR beta VDJ and CDR3 was genomic DNA. TCRdb reprocessed the reads with MiXCR, giving one entry per CDR3 protein. The sample contains hundreds of thousands of distinct CDR3 sequences, almost 50% of which appear only once. Sequenced patients had shown CD8+CD57+ cell expansion by flow cytometry. The sample was sorted CD4+, CD8+, or CD8+CD57+ T cells (not recorded which) from PBMCs. The receptors were gathered from a human donor with aplastic anemia.

V gene TRBV19 combines with J gene TRBJ1-4, with 9 bases matching TRBD1. The V gene end was trimmed by 5 bases and the J gene end by 3 bases; junction bases not matched to a gene: 4. From germline, CDR1 is LNHDA and CDR2 SQIVND (reference sequence). This CDR3 is built from 15 residues. CDR3 residues: CASSLRTGANEKLFF. The CDR3 DNA sequence: TGTGCCAGTAGTCTCCGGACAGGGGCTAATGAAAAACTGTTTTTT.

Turning to this clonotype: This clone may be a read error of a much larger clone one base away. This chain links TRBV27 with TRBJ2-7; 7 positions agree with TRBD2. The trim removed 4 bases at V and 4 bases at J, leaving 7 bases unmatched. The CDR3 is 14 residues long. Germline-derived CDR1 and CDR2 are MNHEY and SMNVEV (reference sequence). The CDR3 DNA is TGTGCCAGCAGTTCGGGGGGAGGTTTGTACGAGCAGTACTTC. It encodes CASSSGGGLYEQYF.

This clonotype has a count of ten or more. This chain joins TRBV7-8 and TRBJ2-1; 9 bases are a match to TRBD2. There are 16 residues in the CDR3. The junction had 9 bases not matched to a gene; V was cut back by 2 bases and J by 7 bases. Germline V gives CDR1 SGHVS, CDR2 FQNEAQ. CDR3 residues: CASSLRAGGDWNEQFF. The CDR3 nucleotides are TGTGCCAGCAGCTTACGAGCGGGGGGCGATTGGAATGAGCAGTTCTTC.

The gene calls are TRBV25-1 and TRBJ1-6; 9 bases map to TRBD1. From germline, CDR1 is MGHDK and CDR2 SYGVNS. This CDR3 has 17 residues. V trimming: 2 bases; J trimming: 9 bases; junction bases outside the gene matches: 11. CDR3 region: CASSEGLQGATGSPLHF. The CDR3 bases are TGTGCCAGCAGTGAAGGCTTACAGGGGGCGACGGGTTCACCCCTCCACTTT.

The chain couples TRBV15 to TRBJ2-1; 13 bases match TRBD2. Germline-derived CDR1 and CDR2 are LNHNV and YYDKDF (reference sequence). V shed 4 bases and J 9 bases; nucleotides not matched to a gene: 6. There are 15 residues in the CDR3. The chain's CDR3 is CATSTEGLAGPEQFF. Here the CDR3 DNA reads TGTGCCACCAGCACCGAGGGACTAGCGGGACCTGAGCAGTTCTTC.

The chain couples TRBV12-3 or TRBV12-4 to TRBJ1-1; the match to TRBD1 covers 9 bases. V shed 6 bases and J 0 bases; nucleotides not matched to a gene: 14. The CDR3 is 18 amino acids. The CDR3 nucleotides are TGTGCCAGCAGCTGGACAGGGGCCCCTGCGAGGATGAACACTGAAGCTTTCTTT. Its protein is CASSWTGAPARMNTEAFF.

The chain uses TRBV20-1 and TRBJ2-5; 11 bases are a match to TRBD2. Germline values: CDR1 DFQATT, CDR2 SNEGSKA (reference sequence). The ends lost 5 bases at V and 4 bases at J; junction bases unmatched: 6. The CDR3 sequence is 14 residues long. This CDR3 reads CSAVAGGQLETQYF. CDR3 sequence (DNA): TGCAGTGCTGTAGCGGGGGGGCAGCTAGAGACCCAGTACTTC.

This clonotype was seen a few times. The chain links TRBV19 to TRBJ1-1; 8 bases map to TRBD1. V dropped 3 bases and J dropped 5; count of bases not matched to a gene: 2. CDR1 LNHDA and CDR2 SQIVND come from the germline V gene (reference sequence). The CDR3 is 13 amino acids. The CDR3 nucleotides read TGTGCCAGTAGTATCAGGGGGCGGACTGAAGCTTTCTTT. Translated, it gives CASSIRGRTEAFF.

In this sample, this clonotype turned up many times. V is TRBV24-1 and J is TRBJ2-5; D uncertain. This CDR3 is 13 amino acids long. V was clipped by 2 bases and J by 0 bases, with 3 bases between them. Germline values: CDR1 KGHDR, CDR2 SFDVKD. In DNA form, the CDR3 reads TGTGCCACCAGTGATTCCCACCAAGAGACCCAGTACTTC. Protein sequence: CATSDSHQETQYF.

This clonotype was seen many times. V is TRBV5-1 and J is TRBJ1-2; D gene ambiguous. Germline V lookup: CDR1 SGHRS, CDR2 YFSETQ. Trimming shortened V by 7 bases and J by 5 bases, and 18 bases separated the two germline ends. The CDR3 has 14 amino acids. As DNA, the CDR3 is TGCGCCAGCGGCGACGGCTCGAACTATTATGGCTACACCTTC. Translating gives CASGDGSNYYGYTF. The complete variable domain, with remaining parts taken from reference TRBV5-1 and TRBJ1-2, reads KAGVTQTPRYLIKTRGQQVTLSCSPISGHRSVSWYQQTPGQGLQFLFEYFSETQRNKGNFPGRFSGRQFSNSRSEMNVSTLELGDSALYLCASGDGSNYYGYTFGSGTRLTVV.

This chain joins TRBV12-3 or TRBV12-4 and TRBJ2-1; 10 bases line up with TRBD1. This CDR3 is 12 amino acids long. Trimming at V came to 6 bases and at J to 12 bases, leaving 5 bases not matched to a gene. As DNA, the CDR3 is TGTGCCAGCAGCCTAGGACAGGGGGTGCAGTTCTTC. Amino acid sequence: CASSLGQGVQFF.

The chain uses TRBV2 and TRBJ1-5, with 10 bases identical to TRBD1. The V gene's germline CDR1 is SNHLY and CDR2 FYNNEI. The CDR3 is 17 residues long. The V gene end was trimmed by 7 bases and the J gene end by 7 bases; junction bases not matched to a gene: 16. CDR3 amino acids: CASNLDRGVIYEQPQHF. Written as DNA, the CDR3 is TGTGCCAGCAATTTGGACAGGGGGGTTATCTACGAGCAGCCCCAGCATTTT. The full variable domain, its missing parts supplied by reference TRBV2 and TRBJ1-5, is EPEVTQTPSHQVTQMGQEVILRCVPISNHLYFYWYRQILGQKVEFLVSFYNNEISEKSEIFDDQFSVERPDGSNFTLKIRSTKLEDSAMYFCASNLDRGVIYEQPQHFGDGTRLSIL.

This clonotype was recorded many times. This sequence joins TRBV4-1 and TRBJ1-2, with TRBD1 matching 8 bases. Unmatched junction bases numbered 9, after V lost 1 base and J lost 14 bases. This CDR3 region has 13 residues. Germline V CDR1 and CDR2: MGHRA, YSYEKL. CDR3 residues: CASSQGTGSLETF. As DNA, the CDR3 is TGCGCCAGCAGCCAAGGGACAGGGTCTTTAGAGACCTTC.

This clonotype was counted a few times. The junction and the germline gene differ at one end; a read error may be behind it. The chain recombines TRBV10-3 with TRBJ2-7, with a weak D call TRBD2 (5 bases). Germline V gene sequence: CDR1 ENHRY, CDR2 SYGVKD. This CDR3 is built from 13 residues. As DNA, the CDR3 is TGTGCCACCAGTGGCGGTCCGGGATACGAGCAGTACTTC. Its protein product is CATSGGPGYEQYF.

This chain links TRBV25-1 with TRBJ1-5; D might be TRBD1 (5 bases). Germline V gives CDR1 MGHDK, CDR2 SYGVNS. This CDR3 spans 12 amino acids. The V and J ends lost 9 bases and 3 bases respectively, with 9 bases between them. The CDR3 DNA is TGTGCCAGTGGGGCCCACAATCAGCCCCAGCATTTT. Translation gives CASGAHNQPQHF.